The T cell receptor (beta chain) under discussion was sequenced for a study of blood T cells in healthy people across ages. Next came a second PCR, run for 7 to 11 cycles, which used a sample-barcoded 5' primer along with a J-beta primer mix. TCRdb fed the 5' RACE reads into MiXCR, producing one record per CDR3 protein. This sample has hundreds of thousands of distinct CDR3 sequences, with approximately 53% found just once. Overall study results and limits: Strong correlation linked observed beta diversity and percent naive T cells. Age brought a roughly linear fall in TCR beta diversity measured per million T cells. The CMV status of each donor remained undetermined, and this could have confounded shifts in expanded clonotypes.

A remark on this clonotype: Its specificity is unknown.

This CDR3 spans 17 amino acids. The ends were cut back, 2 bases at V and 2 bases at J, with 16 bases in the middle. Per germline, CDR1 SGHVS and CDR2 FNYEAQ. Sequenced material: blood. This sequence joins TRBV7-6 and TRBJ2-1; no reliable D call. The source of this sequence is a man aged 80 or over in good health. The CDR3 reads CASSLFINGLAYNEQFF. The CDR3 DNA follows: TGTGCCAGCAGCTTATTCATTAACGGGTTAGCCTACAATGAGCAGTTCTTC.